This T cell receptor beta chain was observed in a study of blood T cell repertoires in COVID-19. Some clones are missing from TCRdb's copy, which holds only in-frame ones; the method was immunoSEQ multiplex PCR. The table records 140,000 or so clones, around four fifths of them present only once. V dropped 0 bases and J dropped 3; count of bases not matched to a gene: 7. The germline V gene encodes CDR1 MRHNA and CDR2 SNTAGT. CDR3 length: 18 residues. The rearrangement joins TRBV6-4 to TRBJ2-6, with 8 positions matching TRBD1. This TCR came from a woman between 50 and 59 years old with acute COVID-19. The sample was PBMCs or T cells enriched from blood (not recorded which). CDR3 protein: CASSDSRRGPGGANVLTF. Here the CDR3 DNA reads TGTGCCAGCAGTGACTCTCGCAGGGGGCCAGGTGGGGCCAACGTCCTGACTTTC.